Below are 31 T cell receptor beta chains sequenced from a single sample in a study of cytomegalovirus exposure and HLA in healthy donors. Use of 60 Vbeta and 13 Jbeta primers characterized the PCR. Assay: immunoSEQ multiplex PCR; the TCRdb copy retains only in-frame clones and omits some. The sample has under 200,000 clones; about three quarters are singletons. The sample was PBMCs. The receptors stem from a woman aged 35 to 49 in good health and CMV-seropositive.

V gene TRBV14 combines with J gene TRBJ2-7, with 11 bases that match TRBD2. The CDR3 loop spans 15 amino acids. J lost 4 bases, V lost 4 bases, and 6 bases had no gene match. Germline values: CDR1 SGHDN, CDR2 FVKESK. In nucleotides, the CDR3 is TGTGCCAGCAGCCTTCGGACTAGCGGGCCTTACGAGCAGTACTTC. Its protein product is CASSLRTSGPYEQYF.

The chain combines TRBV18 with TRBJ2-5, with 8 bases matching TRBD2. Trimming took 5 bases from V and 1 from J; bases not matched to a gene: 3. Germline V gene lookup returns CDR1 KGHSH and CDR2 LQKENI. The CDR3 spans 14 residues. The CDR3 region is CASSSGGGQETQYF. Here the CDR3 DNA reads TGTGCCAGCTCATCGGGAGGGGGCCAAGAGACCCAGTACTTC.

The J gene is TRBJ2-7, the V gene TRBV7-7; TRBD1 matches 10 bases. The CDR3 extends over 15 amino acids. The V and J ends lost 5 bases and 1 base, in that order; junction bases with no gene match: 5. Germline V gene data show CDR1 as SSHAT and CDR2 as FNYEAQ (reference sequence). CDR3 loop: CASSPRTGGSYEQYF. CDR3 bases: TGTGCCAGCAGCCCAAGGACAGGGGGTTCCTACGAGCAGTACTTC.

This clone was recorded a few times. J is TRBJ1-5 and V is TRBV7-5; the table assigns TRBD1, which was not confirmed against the DNA. TRBV7-5 corresponds to a pseudogene. This CDR3 has 15 amino acids. CDR3 region: CARSLVGQQNQPQHF. Written as DNA, the CDR3 is TGTGCCAGAAGCTTAGTGGGGCAGCAAAATCAGCCCCAGCATTTT.

The genes are TRBV2 and TRBJ2-5; 11 nucleotides align to TRBD2. Unmatched junction bases numbered 8, after V lost 3 bases and J lost 5 bases. CDR1 is SNHLY and CDR2 is FYNNEI in the germline V gene. The CDR3 contains 16 residues. Here the CDR3 DNA reads TGTGCCAGCAGTGAGGGGCTAGCGGGGGGTTGGGAGACCCAGTACTTC. Its translation is CASSEGLAGGWETQYF.

This clone was observed a few times. CDR3 sequence: CASRDRGHEQYF. The CDR3 nucleotides are TGTGCCAGCAGGGACAGGGGACACGAGCAGTACTTC. The genes are TRBV6-1 and TRBJ2-7; 9 nucleotides agree with TRBD1. In germline, CDR1 is MNHNS, CDR2 SASEGT. The CDR3 sequence is 12 residues long. After removal of 6 bases from V and 5 bases from J, the junction contained 2 bases not matched to a gene.

The V gene is TRBV5-1, the J gene TRBJ2-7; D call uncertain. The germline V and J ends were trimmed by 1 base and 0 bases, with 5 bases remaining between them. This CDR3 has 13 residues. Germline-derived CDR1 and CDR2 are SGHRS and YFSETQ. The CDR3 DNA reads as TGCGCCAGCAGCTTGATGAGCTCCTACGAGCAGTACTTC. Translated: CASSLMSSYEQYF.

The chain joins TRBV15 to TRBJ2-7; 8 bases line up with TRBD2. Germline CDR1 reads LNHNV; CDR2 reads YYDKDF (reference sequence). Losses at the gene ends were 1 base for V and 4 bases for J; bases not matched to a gene: 9. The CDR3 has 16 residues. This CDR3 is CATSRVASGPRYEQYF. The CDR3 coding sequence is TGTGCCACCAGCAGAGTGGCTAGCGGGCCTCGGTACGAGCAGTACTTC.

CDR3 amino acids: CASSPGQGIGEQYF. The CDR3 DNA reads TGTGCCAGCTCGCCGGGACAGGGGATTGGCGAGCAGTACTTC. The rearrangement links TRBV18 to TRBJ2-5; TRBD1 aligns across 10 bases. The J call is doubtful: the DNA matches TRBJ2-7 better. Germline-derived CDR1 and CDR2 are KGHSH and LQKENI. The CDR3 has 14 residues.

This clone was counted a few times. The chain combines TRBV6-6 with TRBJ1-5; D might be TRBD1 (5 bases). Looked up from germline, CDR1 is MNHNY and CDR2 is SVGAGI (reference sequence). Trimming pared 5 bases from V and 6 bases from J, leaving 14 bases between. The CDR3 length is 14 residues. CDR3 coding DNA: TGTGCCAGCAGTCTGACAGCTAGGGGTCAGCCCCAGCATTTT. Translating it yields CASSLTARGQPQHF.

The chain joins TRBV7-6 to TRBJ2-5; 10 bases are a match to TRBD2. The V segment lost 2 bases and the J segment 5 bases; nucleotides outside the gene matches: 2. In germline, CDR1 is SGHVS, CDR2 FNYEAQ. The CDR3 is made up of 14 amino acids. This CDR3 reads CASSLSGRAETQYF. The CDR3 DNA reads TGTGCCAGCAGCTTAAGCGGGAGGGCCGAGACCCAGTACTTC.

The chain recombines TRBV27 with TRBJ1-6, with a tentative D call TRBD1 (6 bases). Germline CDR1 MNHEY, CDR2 SMNVEV (reference sequence). This CDR3 has 14 amino acids. Trimming cost V 7 bases and J 11 bases, with 18 bases left between them. CDR3 coding DNA: TGTGCCAGCATTACACACAGGGAAACGACACCCCTCCACTTT. It is translated as CASITHRETTPLHF.

The J gene is TRBJ2-1, the V gene TRBV15, with 13 bases identical to TRBD2. The J segment lost 6 bases and the V segment lost 0 bases, leaving 2 bases of the junction unmatched. This CDR3 is built from 16 residues. CDR1 is LNHNV, CDR2 YYDKDF, per germline (reference sequence). The CDR3 sequence is CATSRDWTSGSNEQFF. In DNA, the CDR3 is TGTGCCACCAGCAGAGATTGGACTAGCGGGAGCAATGAGCAGTTCTTC.

The V gene is TRBV7-2, the J gene TRBJ2-7; 12 bases line up with TRBD1. The CDR3 is 15 amino acids. Germline lookup yields CDR1 SGHTA and CDR2 FQGNSA. The V segment lost 2 bases and the J segment 7 bases; nucleotides outside the gene matches: 6. The CDR3 sequence is CASSLPGQGAREQYF. CDR3 DNA: TGTGCCAGCAGCTTACCGGGACAGGGGGCCCGTGAGCAGTACTTC.

The V gene is TRBV7-9, the J gene TRBJ2-5, with D uncertain. This CDR3 has 13 amino acids. V was trimmed by 1 base and J by 3 bases, leaving 6 bases between them. Germline CDR1 reads SEHNR; CDR2 reads FQNEAQ (reference sequence). The CDR3 here is CASSLGGEETQYF. The CDR3 nucleotides are TGTGCCAGCAGCTTAGGTGGAGAAGAGACCCAGTACTTC.

V gene TRBV10-3 combines with J gene TRBJ2-7; 7 nucleotides line up with TRBD1. This CDR3 has 14 residues. The germline CDR1 and CDR2 sequences are ENHRY and SYGVKD. With V trimmed by 6 bases and J by 3 bases, 8 bases remained unmatched. CDR3 DNA: TGTGCCATCAGAGGCGGACAGGCTATCTACGAGCAGTACTTC. Translating gives CAIRGGQAIYEQYF.

The chain is built from TRBV28 and TRBJ1-1; 7 bases are a match to TRBD1. CDR1 is MDHEN and CDR2 is SYDVKM in the germline V gene. V dropped 5 bases and J dropped 2; count of bases not matched to a gene: 8. This CDR3 contains 15 residues. The CDR3 loop reads CASSAPGQENTEAFF. DNA of the CDR3: TGTGCCAGCAGTGCCCCCGGACAGGAAAACACTGAAGCTTTCTTT.

CDR3 bases: TGTGCCAGCAGCTTAAGGACAGGGGCCAACAATGAGCAGTTCTTC. Protein sequence: CASSLRTGANNEQFF. The V gene is TRBV11-3, the J gene TRBJ2-1; 9 bases fit TRBD1. This CDR3 comprises 15 residues. V was pared by 2 bases and J by 5 bases, with 4 bases of the junction left unmatched. CDR1 SGHNT and CDR2 YENEEA come from the germline V gene.

The rearrangement joins TRBV18 to TRBJ1-2; D call uncertain. With 6 bases removed from V and 3 bases from J, the gap between germline ends came to 14 bases. The CDR3 runs 14 residues. Germline values: CDR1 KGHSH, CDR2 LQKENI. The CDR3 spells CASSPPNADYGYTF. Here the CDR3 DNA reads TGTGCCAGCTCCCCTCCCAATGCGGACTATGGCTACACCTTC.

This chain joins TRBV9 and TRBJ1-2, with D tentatively TRBD1 (5 bases). The CDR3 has 14 amino acids. V gave up 4 bases and J gave up 7 bases, with 17 bases separating them. The germline CDR1 and CDR2 sequences are SGDLS and YYNGEE. This CDR3 is CASSFPGRGGGYTF. The CDR3 nucleotides read TGTGCCAGCAGCTTCCCAGGCCGGGGGGGTGGCTACACCTTC.

The CDR3 region has the DNA TGTGCCAGCAGCAGGGACAGGGGCACCGGGGAGCTGTTTTTT. Translation gives CASSRDRGTGELFF. V and J are TRBV7-9 and TRBJ2-2; TRBD1 matches at 10 bases. The CDR3 consists of 14 residues. Trimming removed 5 bases from V and 4 bases from J; junction bases left unmatched: 1. CDR1 is SEHNR and CDR2 is FQNEAQ in the germline V gene (reference sequence).

The J gene is TRBJ1-2, the V gene TRBV9; D is perhaps TRBD1 (5 bases). The germline CDR1 and CDR2 sequences are SGDLS and YYNGEE. Trimming shortened V by 1 base and J by 4 bases, and 14 bases separated the two germline ends. The CDR3 is 15 residues long. CDR3 nucleotides: TGTGCCAGCAGCGTACTCCCACAGGAAGTCTATGGCTACACCTTC. It yields the protein CASSVLPQEVYGYTF. Full variable domain (outside the CDR3, taken from reference TRBV9 and TRBJ1-2): DSGVTQTPKHLITATGQRVTLRCSPRSGDLSVYWYQQSLDQGLQFLIQYYNGEERAKGNILERFSAQQFPDLHSELNLSSLELGDSALYFCASSVLPQEVYGYTFGSGTRLTVV.

This clone was seen a few times. V is TRBV5-1 and J is TRBJ2-7, with a weak D call TRBD1 (5 bases). The germline V gene has CDR1 SGHRS and CDR2 YFSETQ. V was pared by 4 bases and J by 2 bases, with 16 bases between. This CDR3 has 15 amino acids. CDR3 amino acids: CASSPSVGAAYEQYF. CDR3 nucleotide sequence: TGCGCCAGCAGCCCCTCCGTTGGGGCTGCCTACGAGCAGTACTTC.

The table lists this clone with a count of one. The V gene is TRBV30, the J gene TRBJ2-2, with 9 bases lining up with TRBD1. Germline trimming cut 2 bases from V and 7 bases from J; bases unmatched to any gene: 8. CDR1 and CDR2 from the germline V gene are GTSNPN and SVGIG (reference sequence). This CDR3 region has 15 residues. The CDR3 protein is CAWSPRDRVHGELFF. CDR3 coding DNA: TGTGCCTGGAGTCCCCGGGACAGGGTGCACGGGGAGCTGTTTTTT.

The V gene is TRBV29-1, the J gene TRBJ1-1; D uncertain. The CDR3 sequence is 13 residues long. V lost 5 bases and J lost 3, with 13 bases in between. Germline CDR1 SQVTM, CDR2 ANQGSEA. The CDR3: CSVNMGGDTEAFF. The CDR3 DNA reads as TGCAGCGTTAATATGGGAGGAGACACTGAAGCTTTCTTT. The variable domain in full, completed from reference TRBV29-1 and TRBJ1-1, reads SAVISQKPSRDICQRGTSLTIQCQVDSQVTMMFWYRQQPGQSLTLIATANQGSEATYESGFVIDKFPISRPNLTFSTLTVSNMSPEDSSIYLCSVNMGGDTEAFFGQGTRLTVV.

The chain has TRBV5-6 and TRBJ1-4; 8 positions match TRBD1. Germline V lookup: CDR1 SGHDT, CDR2 YYEEEE. Germline trimming cut 5 bases from V and 7 bases from J; bases unmatched to any gene: 10. CDR3 size: 15 residues. In nucleotides, the CDR3 is TGTGCCAGCAGAACGACAGGGGACGGTGTTGAAAAACTGTTTTTT. Residues: CASRTTGDGVEKLFF.

The rearrangement links TRBV10-3 to TRBJ2-1; D might be TRBD1 (6 bases). This CDR3 spans 12 amino acids. Germline CDR1 reads ENHRY; CDR2 reads SYGVKD. V was pared by 8 bases and J by 6 bases, with 11 bases between. The CDR3 loop is CAIGTLGNEQFF. CDR3 sequence (DNA): TGTGCCATCGGGACACTAGGCAATGAGCAGTTCTTC.

The gene calls are TRBV7-9 and TRBJ2-2; TRBD2 aligns across 11 bases. Germline V gene lookup returns CDR1 SEHNR and CDR2 FQNEAQ (reference sequence). Trimming at V came to 5 bases and at J to 0 bases, leaving 2 bases not matched to a gene. The length of the CDR3 is 16 residues. The CDR3 is CASSLLAGANTGELFF. The CDR3 DNA reads as TGTGCCAGCAGCCTACTAGCGGGGGCGAACACCGGGGAGCTGTTTTTT.

This clone was found a few times. The CDR3 nucleotides are TGTGCCAGCTCACCGGACAGGGTGAGGACAGATACGCAGTATTTT. Encoded protein: CASSPDRVRTDTQYF. V and J are TRBV18 and TRBJ2-3, with 8 bases lining up with TRBD1. J lost 3 bases, V lost 3 bases, and 5 bases had no gene match. Germline assignment: CDR1 KGHSH and CDR2 LQKENI. This CDR3 has 15 residues.

The chain uses TRBV19 and TRBJ2-5, with 9 nucleotides matching TRBD2. Germline lookup yields CDR1 LNHDA and CDR2 SQIVND (reference sequence). The CDR3 consists of 14 residues. V trimming: 9 bases; J trimming: 2 bases; junction bases outside the gene matches: 7. The CDR3 sequence is CASMTSGLQETQYF. DNA of the CDR3: TGTGCCAGCATGACTAGCGGATTACAAGAGACCCAGTACTTC.

The chain carries TRBV9 and TRBJ1-3; D is ambiguous. With 4 bases removed from V and 4 bases from J, the gap between germline ends came to 6 bases. In germline, CDR1 is SGDLS, CDR2 YYNGEE. The CDR3 length is 12 residues. The CDR3 bases are TGTGCCAGCAGCTCACAGGGAAACACCATATATTTT. Its protein is CASSSQGNTIYF.